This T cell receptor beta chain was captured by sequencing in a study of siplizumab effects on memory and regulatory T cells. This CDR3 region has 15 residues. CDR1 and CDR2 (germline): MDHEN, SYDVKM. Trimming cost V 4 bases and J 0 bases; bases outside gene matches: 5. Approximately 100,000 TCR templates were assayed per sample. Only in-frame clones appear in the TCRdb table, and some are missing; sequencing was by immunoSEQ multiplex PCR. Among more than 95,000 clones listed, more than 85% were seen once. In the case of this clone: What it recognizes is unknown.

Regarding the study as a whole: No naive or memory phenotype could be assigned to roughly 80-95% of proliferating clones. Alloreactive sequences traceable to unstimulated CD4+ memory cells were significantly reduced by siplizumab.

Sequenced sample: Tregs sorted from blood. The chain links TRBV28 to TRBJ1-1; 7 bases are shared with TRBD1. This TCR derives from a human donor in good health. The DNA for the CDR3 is TGTGCCAGCAGTTGGGCAGGGGGTGTGAACACTGAAGCTTTCTTT. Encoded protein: CASSWAGGVNTEAFF.